This T cell receptor beta chain stems from a study of STAT5B mutations in CD4+ large granular lymphocyte leukemia. This table comes from immunoSEQ multiplex PCR, and its TCRdb copy is limited to in-frame clones, with some not included. The repertoire holds about 32,000 clones, with about 82% as singletons. V lost 0 bases and J lost 1, with 9 bases in between. Germline V gene data show CDR1 as MNHEY and CDR2 as SVGAGI. The CDR3 runs 15 residues. The receptor comes from a human donor in good health. This chain uses TRBV6-5 with TRBJ1-1; D is undetermined. What was sequenced was CD4+ T cells from blood buffy coats. CDR3: CASSYSNRANTEAFF. CDR3 nucleotides: TGTGCCAGCAGTTACTCGAATAGGGCGAACACTGAAGCTTTCTTT.